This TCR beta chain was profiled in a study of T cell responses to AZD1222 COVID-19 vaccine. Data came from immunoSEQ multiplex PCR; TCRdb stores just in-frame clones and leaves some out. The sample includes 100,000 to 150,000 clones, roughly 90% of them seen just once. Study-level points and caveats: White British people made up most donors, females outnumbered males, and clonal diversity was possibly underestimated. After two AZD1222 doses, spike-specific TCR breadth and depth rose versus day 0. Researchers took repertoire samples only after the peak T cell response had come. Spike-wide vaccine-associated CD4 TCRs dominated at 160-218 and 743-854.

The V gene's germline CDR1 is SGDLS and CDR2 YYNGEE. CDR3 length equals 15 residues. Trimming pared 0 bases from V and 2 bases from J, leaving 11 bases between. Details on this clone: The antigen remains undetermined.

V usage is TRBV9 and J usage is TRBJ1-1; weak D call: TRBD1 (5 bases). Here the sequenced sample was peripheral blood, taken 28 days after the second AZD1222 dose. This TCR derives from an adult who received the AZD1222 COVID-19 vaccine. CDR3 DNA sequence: TGTGCCAGCAGCGTAGGTCCGCAGGGTAACACTGAAGCTTTCTTT. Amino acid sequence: CASSVGPQGNTEAFF. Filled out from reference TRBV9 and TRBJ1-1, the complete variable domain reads DSGVTQTPKHLITATGQRVTLRCSPRSGDLSVYWYQQSLDQGLQFLIQYYNGEERAKGNILERFSAQQFPDLHSELNLSSLELGDSALYFCASSVGPQGNTEAFFGQGTRLTVV.